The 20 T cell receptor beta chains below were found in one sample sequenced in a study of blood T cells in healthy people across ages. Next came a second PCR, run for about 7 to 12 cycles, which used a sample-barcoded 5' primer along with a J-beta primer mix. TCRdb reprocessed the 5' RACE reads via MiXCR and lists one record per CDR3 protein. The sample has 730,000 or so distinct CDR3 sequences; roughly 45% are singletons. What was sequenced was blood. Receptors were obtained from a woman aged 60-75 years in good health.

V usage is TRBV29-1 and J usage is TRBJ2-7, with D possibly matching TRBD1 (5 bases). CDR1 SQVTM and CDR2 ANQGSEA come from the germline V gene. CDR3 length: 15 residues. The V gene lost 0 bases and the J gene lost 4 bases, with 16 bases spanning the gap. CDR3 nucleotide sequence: TGCAGCGTTGAAGATGGGGCAGGTGTTAATTACGAGCAGTACTTC. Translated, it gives CSVEDGAGVNYEQYF.

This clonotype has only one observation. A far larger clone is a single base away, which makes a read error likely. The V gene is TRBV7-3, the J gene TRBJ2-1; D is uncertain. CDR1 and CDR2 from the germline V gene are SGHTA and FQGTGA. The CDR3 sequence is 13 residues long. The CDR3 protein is CVSSPSSYNEQFF. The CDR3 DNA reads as TGTGTCAGCAGCCCGTCCTCCTACAATGAGCAGTTCTTC.

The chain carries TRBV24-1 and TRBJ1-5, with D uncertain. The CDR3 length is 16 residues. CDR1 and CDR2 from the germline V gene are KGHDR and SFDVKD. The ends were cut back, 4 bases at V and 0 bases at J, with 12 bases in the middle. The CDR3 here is CATSDATDYSNQPQHF. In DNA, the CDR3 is TGTGCCACCAGTGACGCCACAGATTATAGCAATCAGCCCCAGCATTTT.

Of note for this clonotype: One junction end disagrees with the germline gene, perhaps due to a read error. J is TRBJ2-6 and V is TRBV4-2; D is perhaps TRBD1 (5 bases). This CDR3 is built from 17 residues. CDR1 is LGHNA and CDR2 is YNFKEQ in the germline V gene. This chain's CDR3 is CASSQVSSVAGANVLIF. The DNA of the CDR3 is TGTGCCAGCAGCCAAGTCTCCTCGGTGGCTGGGGCCAACGTCCTGATTTTC.

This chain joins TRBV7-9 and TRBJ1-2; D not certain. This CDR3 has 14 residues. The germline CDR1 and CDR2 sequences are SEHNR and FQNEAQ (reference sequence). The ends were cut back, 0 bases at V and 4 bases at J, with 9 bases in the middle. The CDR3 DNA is TGTGCCAGCAGCTTAGCCGGGCCCGGCTATGGCTACACCTTC. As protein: CASSLAGPGYGYTF.

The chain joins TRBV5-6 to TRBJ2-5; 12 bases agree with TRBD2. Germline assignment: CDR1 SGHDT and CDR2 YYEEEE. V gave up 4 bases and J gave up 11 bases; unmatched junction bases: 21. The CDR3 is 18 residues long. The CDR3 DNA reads TGTGCCAGCAGCCCGCCGGGACTAGCGGGTCCCACGACCAATGAGCAGTACTTC. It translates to CASSPPGLAGPTTNEQYF.

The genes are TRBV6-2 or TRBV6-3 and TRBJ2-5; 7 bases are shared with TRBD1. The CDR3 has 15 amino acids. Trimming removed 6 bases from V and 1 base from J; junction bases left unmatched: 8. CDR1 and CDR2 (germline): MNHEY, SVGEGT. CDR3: CASSLQTGIQETQYF. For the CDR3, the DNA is TGTGCCAGCAGCCTCCAGACAGGGATCCAAGAGACCCAGTACTTC.

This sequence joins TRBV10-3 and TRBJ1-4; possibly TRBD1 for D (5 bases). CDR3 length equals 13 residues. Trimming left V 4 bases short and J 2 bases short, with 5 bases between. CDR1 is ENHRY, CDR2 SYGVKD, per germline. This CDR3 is CAISGQTNEKLFF. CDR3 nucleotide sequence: TGTGCCATCAGTGGACAGACTAATGAAAAACTGTTTTTT.

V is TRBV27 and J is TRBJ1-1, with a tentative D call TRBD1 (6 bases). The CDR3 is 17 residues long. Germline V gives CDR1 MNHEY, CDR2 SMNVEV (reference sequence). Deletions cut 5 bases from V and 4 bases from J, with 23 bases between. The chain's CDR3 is CASSMMSVWQGSTEAFF. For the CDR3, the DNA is TGTGCCAGCAGTATGATGTCGGTGTGGCAGGGGAGCACTGAAGCTTTCTTT.

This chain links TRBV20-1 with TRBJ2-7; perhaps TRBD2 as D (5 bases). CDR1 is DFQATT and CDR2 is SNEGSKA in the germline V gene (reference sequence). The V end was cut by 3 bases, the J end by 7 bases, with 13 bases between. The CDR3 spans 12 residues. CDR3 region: CSASLITREQYF. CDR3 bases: TGCAGTGCTAGCTTAATCACTAGAGAGCAGTACTTC.

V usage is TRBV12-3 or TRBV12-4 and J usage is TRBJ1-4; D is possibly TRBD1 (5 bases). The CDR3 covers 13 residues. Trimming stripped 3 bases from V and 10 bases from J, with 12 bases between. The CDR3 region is CASSFGTPGKLFF. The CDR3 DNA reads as TGTGCCAGCAGTTTTGGGACCCCGGGAAAACTGTTTTTT.

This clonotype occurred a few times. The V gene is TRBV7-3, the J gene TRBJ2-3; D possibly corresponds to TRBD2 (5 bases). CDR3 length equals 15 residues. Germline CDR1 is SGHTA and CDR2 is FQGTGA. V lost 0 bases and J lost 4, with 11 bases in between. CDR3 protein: CASSLTGDSADTQYF. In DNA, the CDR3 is TGTGCCAGCAGCTTAACGGGAGATTCCGCAGATACGCAGTATTTT.

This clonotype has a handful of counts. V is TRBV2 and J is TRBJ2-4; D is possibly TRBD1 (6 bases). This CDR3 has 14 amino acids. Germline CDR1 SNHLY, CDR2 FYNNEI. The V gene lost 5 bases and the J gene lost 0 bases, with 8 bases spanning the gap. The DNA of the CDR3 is TGTGCCAGCAGTAGCAGGGGAGCCAAAAACATTCAGTACTTC. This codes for CASSSRGAKNIQYF.

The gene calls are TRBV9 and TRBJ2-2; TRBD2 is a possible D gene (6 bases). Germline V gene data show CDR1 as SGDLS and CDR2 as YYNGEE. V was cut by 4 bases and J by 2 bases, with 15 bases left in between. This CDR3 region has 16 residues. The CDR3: CASSPRGAGNTGELFF. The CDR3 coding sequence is TGTGCCAGCAGCCCTCGAGGAGCGGGCAACACCGGGGAGCTGTTTTTT. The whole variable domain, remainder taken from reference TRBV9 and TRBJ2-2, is DSGVTQTPKHLITATGQRVTLRCSPRSGDLSVYWYQQSLDQGLQFLIQYYNGEERAKGNILERFSAQQFPDLHSELNLSSLELGDSALYFCASSPRGAGNTGELFFGEGSRLTVL.

This CDR3 is CASSSEASGEQFF. The CDR3 nucleotides read TGTGCCAGCAGCTCAGAGGCCAGCGGGGAGCAGTTCTTC. The chain is built from TRBV11-2 and TRBJ2-1; possibly TRBD2 for D (6 bases). This CDR3 comprises 13 residues. The germline CDR1 and CDR2 sequences are SGHAT and FQNNGV. V dropped 4 bases and J dropped 10 bases, with 14 bases sitting between them.

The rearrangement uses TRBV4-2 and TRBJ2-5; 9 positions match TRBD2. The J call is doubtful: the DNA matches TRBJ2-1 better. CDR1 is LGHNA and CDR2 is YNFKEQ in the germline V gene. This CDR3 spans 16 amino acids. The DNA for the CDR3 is TGTGCCAGCAGCCCCCTCTCGCGGGAGGGCCAAGAGACCCAGTTCTTC. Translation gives CASSPLSREGQETQFF.

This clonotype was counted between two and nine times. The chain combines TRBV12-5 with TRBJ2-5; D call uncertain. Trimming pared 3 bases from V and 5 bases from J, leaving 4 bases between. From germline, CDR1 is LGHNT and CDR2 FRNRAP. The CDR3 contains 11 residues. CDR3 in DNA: TGTGCTAGTGGTTTCGGGGAGACCCAGTACTTC. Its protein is CASGFGETQYF.

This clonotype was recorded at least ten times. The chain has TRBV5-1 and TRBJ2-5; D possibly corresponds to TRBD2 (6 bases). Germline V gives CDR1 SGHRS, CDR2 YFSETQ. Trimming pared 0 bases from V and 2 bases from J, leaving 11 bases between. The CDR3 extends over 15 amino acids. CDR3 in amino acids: CASSLGGAGQETQYF. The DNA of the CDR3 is TGCGCCAGCAGCTTGGGCGGGGCAGGGCAAGAGACCCAGTACTTC.

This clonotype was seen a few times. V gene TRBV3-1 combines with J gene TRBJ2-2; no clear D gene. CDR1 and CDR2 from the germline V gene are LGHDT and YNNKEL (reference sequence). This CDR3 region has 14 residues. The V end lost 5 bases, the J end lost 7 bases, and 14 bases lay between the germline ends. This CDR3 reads CASSTRQSHGELFF. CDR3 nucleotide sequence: TGTGCCAGCAGCACGCGGCAGAGTCACGGGGAGCTGTTTTTT.

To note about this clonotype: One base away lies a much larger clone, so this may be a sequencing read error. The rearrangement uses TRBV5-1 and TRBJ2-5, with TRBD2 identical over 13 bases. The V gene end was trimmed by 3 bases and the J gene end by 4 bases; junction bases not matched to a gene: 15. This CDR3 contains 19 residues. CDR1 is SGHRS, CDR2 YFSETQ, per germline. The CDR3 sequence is CASSSGGTSGTRVGETQYF. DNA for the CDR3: TGCGCCAGCAGCTCGGGCGGGACTAGCGGGACCCGCGTGGGAGAGACCCAGTACTTC. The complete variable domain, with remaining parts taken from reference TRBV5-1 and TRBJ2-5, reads KAGVTQTPRYLIKTRGQQVTLSCSPISGHRSVSWYQQTPGQGLQFLFEYFSETQRNKGNFPGRFSGRQFSNSRSEMNVSTLELGDSALYLCASSSGGTSGTRVGETQYFGPGTRLLVL.